This TCR beta chain came from a study of cytomegalovirus exposure and HLA in healthy donors. Study results and caveats: The later analysis indicated that the majority of CMV-associated TCR beta chains appeared HLA-restricted.

As to this clone: The antigen is unknown.

Germline V gene sequence: CDR1 SGHTA, CDR2 FQGNSA. V dropped 5 bases and J dropped 0 bases, with 22 bases sitting between them. The CDR3 covers 19 residues. The PCR employed 60 Vbeta primers together with 13 Jbeta primers. TCRdb's copy holds only in-frame clones and misses some; the assay was immunoSEQ multiplex PCR. Of 250,000 to 350,000 clones in the sample, roughly 89% were seen once. The source is a woman aged 18-29 years in good health and CMV-seronegative. The rearrangement joins TRBV7-2 to TRBJ1-4, with D possibly TRBD1 on 6 matching bases. Sample: PBMCs. The chain's CDR3 is CASSLYPTGGGATNEKLFF. Here the CDR3 DNA reads TGTGCCAGCAGCCTTTATCCGACAGGCGGTGGTGCAACTAATGAAAAACTGTTTTTT.